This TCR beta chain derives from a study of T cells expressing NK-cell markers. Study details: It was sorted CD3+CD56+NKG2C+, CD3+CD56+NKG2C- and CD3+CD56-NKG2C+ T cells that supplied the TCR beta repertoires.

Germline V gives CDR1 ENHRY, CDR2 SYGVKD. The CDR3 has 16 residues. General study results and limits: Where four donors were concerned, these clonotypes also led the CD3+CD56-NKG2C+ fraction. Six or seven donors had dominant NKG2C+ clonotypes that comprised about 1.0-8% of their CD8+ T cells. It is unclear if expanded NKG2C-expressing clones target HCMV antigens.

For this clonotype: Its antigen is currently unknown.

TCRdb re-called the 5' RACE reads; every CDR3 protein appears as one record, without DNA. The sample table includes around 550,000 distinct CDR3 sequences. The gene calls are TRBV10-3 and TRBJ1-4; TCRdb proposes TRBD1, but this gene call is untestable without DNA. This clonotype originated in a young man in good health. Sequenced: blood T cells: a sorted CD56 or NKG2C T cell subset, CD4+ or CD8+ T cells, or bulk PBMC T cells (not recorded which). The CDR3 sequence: CAISEGRGPSNEKLFF.